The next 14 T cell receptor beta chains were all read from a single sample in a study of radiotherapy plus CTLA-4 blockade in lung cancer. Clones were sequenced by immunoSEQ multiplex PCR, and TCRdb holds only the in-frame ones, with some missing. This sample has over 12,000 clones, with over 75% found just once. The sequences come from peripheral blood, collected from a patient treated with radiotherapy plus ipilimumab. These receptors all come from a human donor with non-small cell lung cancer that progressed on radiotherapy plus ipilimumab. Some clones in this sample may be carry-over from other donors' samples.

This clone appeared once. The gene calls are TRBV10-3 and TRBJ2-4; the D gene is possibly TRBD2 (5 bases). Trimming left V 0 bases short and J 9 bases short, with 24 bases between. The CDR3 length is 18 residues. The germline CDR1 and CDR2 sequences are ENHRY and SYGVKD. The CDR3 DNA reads TGTGCCATCAGTGAGTCGACTACCTCCCACGGGCCCGAGGGCATTCAGTACTTC. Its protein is CAISESTTSHGPEGIQYF.

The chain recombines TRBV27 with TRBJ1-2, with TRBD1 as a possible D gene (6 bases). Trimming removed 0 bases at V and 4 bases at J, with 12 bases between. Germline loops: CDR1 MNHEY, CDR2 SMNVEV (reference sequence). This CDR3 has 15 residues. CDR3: CASSLSRDRSYGYTF. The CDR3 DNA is TGTGCCAGCAGTTTATCTCGAGACAGGTCCTATGGCTACACCTTC.

The CDR3 coding sequence is TGCGCCAGCAGCTTGGCCGGGACAGATAGCAATCAGCCCCAGCATTTT. The encoded protein is CASSLAGTDSNQPQHF. V gene TRBV5-1 combines with J gene TRBJ1-5; the match to TRBD1 covers 7 bases. The CDR3 length is 16 residues. Germline trimming cut 0 bases from V and 0 bases from J; bases unmatched to any gene: 3. CDR1 is SGHRS and CDR2 is YFSETQ in the germline V gene.

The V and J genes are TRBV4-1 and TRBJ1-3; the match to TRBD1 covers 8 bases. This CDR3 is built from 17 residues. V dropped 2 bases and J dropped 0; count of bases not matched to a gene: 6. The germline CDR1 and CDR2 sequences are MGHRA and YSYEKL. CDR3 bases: TGCGCCAGCAGCCAAACAGGGGGTGAAATCTCTGGAAACACCATATATTTT. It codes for CASSQTGGEISGNTIYF.

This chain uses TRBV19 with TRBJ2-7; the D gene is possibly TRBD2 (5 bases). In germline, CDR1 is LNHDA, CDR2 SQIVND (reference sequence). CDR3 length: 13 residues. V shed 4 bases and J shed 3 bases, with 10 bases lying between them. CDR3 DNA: TGTGCCAGTAGTACTGTAGCGTTCTACGAGCAGTACTTC. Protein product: CASSTVAFYEQYF.

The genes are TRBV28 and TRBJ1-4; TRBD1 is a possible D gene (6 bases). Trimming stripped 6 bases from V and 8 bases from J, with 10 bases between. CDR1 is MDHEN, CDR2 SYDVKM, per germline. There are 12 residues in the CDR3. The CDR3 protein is CASRQGKEKLFF. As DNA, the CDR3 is TGTGCCAGCAGGCAGGGGAAAGAAAAACTGTTTTTT.

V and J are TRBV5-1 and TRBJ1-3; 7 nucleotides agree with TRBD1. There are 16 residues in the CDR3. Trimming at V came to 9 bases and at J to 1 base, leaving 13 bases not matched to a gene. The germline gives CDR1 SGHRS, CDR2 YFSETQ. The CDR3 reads CAIPTGRLFSGNTIYF. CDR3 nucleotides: TGCGCCATCCCGACAGGGAGGCTTTTTTCTGGAAACACCATATATTTT.

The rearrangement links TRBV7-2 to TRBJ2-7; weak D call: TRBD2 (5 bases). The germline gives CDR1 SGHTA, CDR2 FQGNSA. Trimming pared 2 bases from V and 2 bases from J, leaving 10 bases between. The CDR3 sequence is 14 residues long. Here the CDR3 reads CASSLREGPYEQYF. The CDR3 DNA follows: TGTGCCAGCAGCTTACGCGAGGGTCCCTACGAGCAGTACTTC.

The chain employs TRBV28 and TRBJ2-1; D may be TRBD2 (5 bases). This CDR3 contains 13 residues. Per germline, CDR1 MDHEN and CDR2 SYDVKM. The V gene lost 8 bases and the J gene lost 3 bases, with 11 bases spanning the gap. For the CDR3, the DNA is TGTGCCAGCGTCGGAGGTATCTACAATGAGCAGTTCTTC. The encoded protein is CASVGGIYNEQFF.

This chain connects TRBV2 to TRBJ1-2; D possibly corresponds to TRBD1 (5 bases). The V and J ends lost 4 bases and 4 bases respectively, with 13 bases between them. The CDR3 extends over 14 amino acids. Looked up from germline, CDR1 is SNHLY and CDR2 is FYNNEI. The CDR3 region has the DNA TGTGCCAGCAGTGCCAGCAGGGCCCCCTATGGCTACACCTTC. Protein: CASSASRAPYGYTF.

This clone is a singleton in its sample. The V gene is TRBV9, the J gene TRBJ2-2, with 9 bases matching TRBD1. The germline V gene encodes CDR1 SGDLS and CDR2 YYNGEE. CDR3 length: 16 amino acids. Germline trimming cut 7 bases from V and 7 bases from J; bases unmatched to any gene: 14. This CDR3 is CASHSGGTGQGGELFF. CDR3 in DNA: TGTGCCAGCCATTCTGGGGGGACGGGACAGGGCGGGGAGCTGTTTTTT.

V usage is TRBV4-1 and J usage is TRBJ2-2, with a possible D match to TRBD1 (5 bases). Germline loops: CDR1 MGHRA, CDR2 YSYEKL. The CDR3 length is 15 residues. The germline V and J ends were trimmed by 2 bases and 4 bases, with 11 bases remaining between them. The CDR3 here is CASSQKGRVTGELFF. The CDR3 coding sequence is TGCGCCAGCAGCCAAAAGGGCAGGGTCACCGGGGAGCTGTTTTTT.

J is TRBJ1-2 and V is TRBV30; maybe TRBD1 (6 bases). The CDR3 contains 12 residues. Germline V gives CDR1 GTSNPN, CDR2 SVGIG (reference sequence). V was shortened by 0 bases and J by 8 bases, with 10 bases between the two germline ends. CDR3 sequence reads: CAWSVQRGGYTF. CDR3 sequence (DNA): TGTGCCTGGAGTGTACAAAGGGGGGGCTACACCTTC.

The CDR3 spells CASRAETDTQYF. In nucleotides, the CDR3 is TGTGCCAGCAGGGCCGAAACAGATACGCAGTATTTT. The chain joins TRBV6-5 to TRBJ2-3, with D uncertain. Germline CDR1 is MNHEY and CDR2 is SVGAGI. This CDR3 has 12 residues. V was pared by 6 bases and J by 3 bases, with 7 bases between.